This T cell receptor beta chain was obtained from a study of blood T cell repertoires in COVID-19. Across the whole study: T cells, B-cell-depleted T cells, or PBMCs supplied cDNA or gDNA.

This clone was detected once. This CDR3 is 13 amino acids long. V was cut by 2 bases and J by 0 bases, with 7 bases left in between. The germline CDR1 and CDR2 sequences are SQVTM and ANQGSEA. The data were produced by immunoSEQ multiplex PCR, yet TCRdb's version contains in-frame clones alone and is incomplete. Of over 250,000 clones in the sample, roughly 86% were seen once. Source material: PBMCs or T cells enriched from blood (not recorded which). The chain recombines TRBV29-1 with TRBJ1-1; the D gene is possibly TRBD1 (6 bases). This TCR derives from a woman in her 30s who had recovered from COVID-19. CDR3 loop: CSVEQGLNTEAFF. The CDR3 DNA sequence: TGCAGCGTTGAACAGGGGTTGAACACTGAAGCTTTCTTT.